The 4 T cell receptor beta chains in this list originate from one sample, sequenced in a study of PD-1 blockade in classical Hodgkin lymphoma. The repertoire was sequenced with immunoSEQ multiplex PCR; TCRdb's copy has only in-frame clones and lacks some. Found here are 66,000 or so clones, over 70% of them singletons; the top ten hold about 9.8%. All patients relapsed after autologous stem cell transplantation, and brentuximab vedotin exposure varied. Here the sequenced sample was peripheral blood mononuclear cells (PBMCs), taken before the second cycle of nivolumab. The source is a human donor with classical Hodgkin lymphoma.

CDR3 region: CASSEGTEKAYEQYF. The CDR3 DNA sequence: TGTGCCAGCAGTGAAGGGACAGAGAAAGCCTACGAGCAGTACTTC. The chain joins TRBV6-1 to TRBJ2-7; D might be TRBD1 (6 bases). Trimming left V 1 base short and J 2 bases short, with 12 bases between. The germline V gene encodes CDR1 MNHNS and CDR2 SASEGT. This CDR3 has 15 amino acids.

J is TRBJ2-2 and V is TRBV29-1, with D perhaps matching TRBD1 or TRBD2 (6 bases each). The CDR3 loop spans 16 amino acids. CDR1 and CDR2 (germline): SQVTM, ANQGSEA. V dropped 8 bases and J dropped 5 bases, with 24 bases sitting between them. CDR3 DNA sequence: TGCAGCCTCTATTATTTCGGGGGCGCGGGAACCGGGGAGCTGTTTTTT. It is translated as CSLYYFGGAGTGELFF.

This chain's CDR3 is CASSLVASGSSEQYF. CDR3 bases: TGTGCCAGCAGTTTAGTAGCTAGCGGGAGTAGCGAGCAGTACTTC. The chain couples TRBV27 to TRBJ2-5, with 10 bases fitting TRBD2. The better agreement between TRBJ2-7 and the DNA end casts doubt on the J call. Per germline, CDR1 MNHEY and CDR2 SMNVEV (reference sequence). This CDR3 is built from 15 residues.

This chain uses TRBV27 with TRBJ2-7, with a tentative D call TRBD1 (6 bases). The CDR3 runs to 14 residues. V lost 5 bases and J 2 bases, leaving 13 bases between the germline ends. Germline V gives CDR1 MNHEY, CDR2 SMNVEV (reference sequence). The CDR3, as DNA: TGTGCCAGCAGTCCGGGGACATCAGCCTACGAGCAGTACTTC. It specifies CASSPGTSAYEQYF.